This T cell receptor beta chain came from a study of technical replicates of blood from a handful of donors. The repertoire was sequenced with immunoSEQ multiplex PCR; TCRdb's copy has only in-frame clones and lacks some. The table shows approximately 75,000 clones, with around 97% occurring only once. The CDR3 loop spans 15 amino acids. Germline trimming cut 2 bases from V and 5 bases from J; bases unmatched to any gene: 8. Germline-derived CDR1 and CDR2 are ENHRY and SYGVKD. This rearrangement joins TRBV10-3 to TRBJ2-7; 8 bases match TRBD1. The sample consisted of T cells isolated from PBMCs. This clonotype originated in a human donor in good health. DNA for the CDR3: TGTGCCATCAGTGAGAGGGGGACAGGTCAGGACGAGCAGTACTTC. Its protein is CAISERGTGQDEQYF.